Listed below are T cell receptor beta chains from one sample, sequenced in a study of T cell repertoires in cytomegalovirus infection. TCRdb itself ran the reads through MiXCR, one entry per CDR3 protein. Counted here are approximately 500,000 distinct CDR3 sequences, about 15% occurring once; the ten biggest clones make up 24%. Sequenced: CD8+ T cells from PBMCs. Receptors originate from a human donor in good health (CMV status not recorded). Some clones in this sample may be carry-over from other donors' samples. The CDR3 runs from the conserved cysteine through the conserved F or W. A D gene is named only where the DNA matches it firmly. Not all rows give a size; the values are once, few, many and, for expanded clones, a class.

TRBD1	TRBJ1-1	TRBV11-2	few	CASSFWTGPLDTEAFF	TGTGCCAGCAGCTTTTGGACAGGCCCGCTTGACACTGAAGCTTTCTTT
.	TRBJ2-7	TRBV7-9	.	CASSLEVTGNEQYF	TGTGCCAGCAGCTTAGAGGTCACGGGCAACGAGCAGTACTTC
.	TRBJ1-1	TRBV5-6	few	CASSLALVAEAFF	TGTGCCAGCAGCTTGGCCCTAGTCGCTGAAGCTTTCTTT
TRBD1	TRBJ2-7	TRBV29-1	.	CSVENPDREGLEQYF	TGCAGCGTTGAAAACCCTGACAGGGAAGGGCTCGAGCAGTACTTC
.	TRBJ2-5	TRBV6-1	.	CASNNRVGETQYF	TGTGCCAGCAACAACAGGGTTGGGGAGACCCAGTACTTC
.	TRBJ1-5	TRBV7-9	many	CASSPRGDSNQPQHF	TGTGCCAGCAGCCCTCGGGGGGATAGCAATCAGCCCCAGCATTTT
TRBD1	TRBJ2-6	TRBV29-1	few	CSVVDRGAAGANVLTF	TGCAGCGTGGTGGACAGGGGGGCTGCTGGGGCCAACGTCCTGACTTTC
.	TRBJ1-5	TRBV27	many	CASSLSQYNQPQHF	TGTGCCAGCAGTTTATCGCAGTACAATCAGCCCCAGCATTTT
.	TRBJ1-5	TRBV28	.	CASSSAGREGNQPQHF	TGTGCCAGCAGTTCCGCAGGTCGGGAAGGCAATCAGCCCCAGCATTTT
.	TRBJ1-5	TRBV19	many	CASSIGGSNQPQHF	TGTGCCAGTAGTATAGGAGGCAGCAATCAGCCCCAGCATTTT
TRBD2	TRBJ2-3	TRBV6-2/TRBV6-3	.	CASSYLGLAGGEDTQYF	TGTGCCAGCAGTTACTTAGGACTAGCGGGGGGCGAAGATACGCAGTATTTT
.	TRBJ2-1	TRBV13	few	CASSVTGLNNEQFF	TGTGCCAGCAGCGTAACAGGGTTGAACAATGAGCAGTTCTTC
.	TRBJ1-1	TRBV9	few	CASSSGHPTEAFF	TGTGCCAGCAGCTCCGGACATCCCACTGAAGCTTTCTTT
TRBD1	TRBJ2-7	TRBV9	few	CASSPSGTGTNEQYF	TGTGCCAGCAGCCCCTCCGGGACAGGGACCAACGAGCAGTACTTC
TRBD2	TRBJ2-1	TRBV15	few	CATSRDGLAGHNEQFF	TGTGCCACCAGCAGAGATGGGCTAGCGGGGCACAATGAGCAGTTCTTC
TRBD1	TRBJ2-6	TRBV27	many	CASSRQGVISGANVLTF	TGTGCCAGCAGCAGACAGGGGGTCATCTCTGGGGCCAACGTCCTGACTTTC
.	TRBJ2-1	TRBV19	.	CASSHPGRGTFF	TGTGCCAGTAGTCATCCGGGACGGGGCACGTTCTTC
TRBD1	TRBJ2-2	TRBV7-6	many	CASSYGQELNTGELFF	TGTGCCAGCAGCTATGGACAGGAACTAAACACCGGGGAGCTGTTTTTT
.	TRBJ1-5	TRBV7-8	many	CASSPQPTGSNQPQHF	TGTGCCAGCAGCCCCCAGCCCACAGGGAGCAATCAGCCCCAGCATTTT
TRBD1	TRBJ1-1	TRBV5-4	.	CASSMDRGVMTEAFF	TGTGCCAGCAGCATGGACAGGGGGGTGATGACTGAAGCTTTCTTT
.	TRBJ2-3	TRBV20-1	few	CSASWTVEDTQYF	TGCAGTGCTAGCTGGACAGTGGAAGATACGCAGTATTTT
.	TRBJ1-2	TRBV12-3/TRBV12-4	many	CASSPHRGFGGDGYTF	TGTGCCAGCAGTCCCCACCGGGGTTTCGGAGGGGATGGCTACACCTTC
TRBD2	TRBJ2-1	TRBV20-1	.	CSARLAETYNEQFF	TGCAGTGCTAGACTAGCGGAGACCTACAATGAGCAGTTCTTC
TRBD2	TRBJ2-1	TRBV20-1	.	CSASGLAGPRSYNEQFF	TGCAGTGCTAGCGGGCTAGCGGGGCCCCGCTCCTACAATGAGCAGTTCTTC
TRBD2	TRBJ2-1	TRBV7-8	many	CASSWTSGSGENEQFF	TGTGCCAGCAGCTGGACTAGCGGGAGTGGTGAGAATGAGCAGTTCTTC
.	TRBJ1-6	TRBV7-9	many	CASSDSLHHNSPLHF	TGTGCCAGCAGCGACAGTCTTCACCATAATTCACCCCTCCACTTT
TRBD2	TRBJ2-1	TRBV7-3	.	CASSMGGSNYNEQFF	TGTGCCAGCAGCATGGGGGGGTCAAATTACAATGAGCAGTTCTTC
.	TRBJ1-1	TRBV28	.	CTSSFSIPRYPNWNTEAFF	TGTACCAGCAGTTTCTCAATACCCAGGTATCCTAATTGGAACACTGAAGCTTTCTTT
TRBD1	TRBJ1-6	TRBV30	.	CASDRDRGGSPLHF	TGTGCCTCCGACCGGGACAGGGGAGGATCACCCCTCCACTTT
.	TRBJ2-1	TRBV15	many	CATSRDPAAGSYNEQFF	TGTGCCACCAGCAGAGATCCGGCGGCCGGCTCCTACAATGAGCAGTTCTTC
TRBD1	TRBJ1-2	TRBV6-5	many	CASSSGQGGVYGYTF	TGTGCCAGCAGTTCGGGACAGGGAGGGGTCTATGGCTACACCTTC
.	TRBJ2-7	TRBV4-1	.	CASSQARGGSYEQYF	TGCGCCAGCAGCCAAGCAAGAGGTGGCTCCTACGAGCAGTACTTC
TRBD1	TRBJ1-1	TRBV20-1	few	CSAPGQMNTEAFF	TGCAGTGCCCCGGGACAGATGAACACTGAAGCTTTCTTT
.	TRBJ1-2	TRBV23-1	.	CASSPLELIYGYTF	TGCGCCAGCAGTCCCCTCGAGCTAATCTATGGCTACACCTTC
.	TRBJ2-7	TRBV4-1	.	CASSLSWGINGGEQYF	TGCGCCAGCAGCCTCTCTTGGGGGATCAACGGGGGCGAGCAGTACTTC
TRBD1	TRBJ2-7	TRBV15	few	CATSTGDSFDEQYF	TGTGCCACCAGCACAGGGGACAGTTTTGACGAGCAGTACTTC
TRBD1	TRBJ2-7	TRBV20-1	.	CSARDATGAYEQYF	TGCAGTGCTAGAGATGCGACAGGGGCCTACGAGCAGTACTTC
.	TRBJ2-7	TRBV28	many	CASSFVHSVRYEQYF	TGTGCCAGCAGTTTTGTACACTCGGTGAGGTACGAGCAGTACTTC
.	TRBJ2-7	TRBV27	.	CASSYAGRSLEQYF	TGTGCCAGCAGCTACGCGGGACGGAGCCTCGAGCAGTACTTC
.	TRBJ1-5	TRBV6-1	few	CASSGQGKQPQHF	TGTGCCAGCAGTGGCCAGGGGAAACAGCCCCAGCATTTT
TRBD2	TRBJ2-1	TRBV12-3/TRBV12-4	many	CASSGRTGLAIDEQFF	TGTGCCAGCAGTGGACGTACGGGACTAGCGATAGATGAGCAGTTCTTC
.	TRBJ1-1	TRBV5-1	.	CASSGPGHNTEAFF	TGCGCCAGCAGCGGACCGGGACACAACACTGAAGCTTTCTTT
.	TRBJ1-4	TRBV5-5	few	CASSPLGGGGEKLFF	TGTGCCAGCAGCCCCCTGGGGGGTGGTGGTGAAAAACTGTTTTTT
.	TRBJ2-7	TRBV9	few	CASSGGTESSYEQYF	TGTGCCAGCAGCGGGGGGACGGAGAGCTCCTACGAGCAGTACTTC
.	TRBJ2-7	TRBV9	few	CASSVGGRAQNEQYF	TGTGCCAGCAGCGTAGGGGGAAGGGCTCAGAACGAGCAGTACTTC